The 14 T cell receptor beta chains reported below all come from one sample, sequenced in a study of blood T cells in healthy people across ages. A J-beta primer mix and a sample-barcoded 5' primer were used in a second PCR of roughly 6 to 11 cycles. A single record per CDR3 protein comes from TCRdb applying MiXCR to the 5' RACE reads. Among roughly 1.6 million distinct CDR3 sequences listed, almost 35% were seen once. Sequences were obtained from blood. The receptors derive from a young woman in good health.

This clonotype has a handful of counts. This chain uses TRBV5-1 with TRBJ2-1; the D gene could be TRBD1 or TRBD2 (5 bases each). V dropped 4 bases and J dropped 7 bases, with 18 bases sitting between them. Germline-derived CDR1 and CDR2 are SGHRS and YFSETQ. This CDR3 comprises 15 residues. The CDR3 nucleotides read TGCGCCAGCAGCCCCGGGACCCGGAATGTGAATGAGCAGTTCTTC. Encoded protein: CASSPGTRNVNEQFF.

This clonotype was seen a few times. Because the CDR3's place on the DNA is in doubt, the DNA is left out and the CDR3 is given as listed by TCRdb. This rearrangement joins TRBV6-5 to TRBJ1-6; the table's TRBD1 call for D was not verified on the DNA. CDR1 and CDR2 from the germline V gene are MNHEY and SVGAGI. The CDR3 length is 18 residues, termini included. CDR3 region: CASSSSRTGDWDNSPLHF.

This clonotype was found a few times. CDR3 loop: CASRFRDSPLHF. The CDR3 nucleotides are TGTGCCAGCAGGTTTAGAGATTCACCCCTCCACTTT. V gene TRBV28 combines with J gene TRBJ1-6; D uncertain. This CDR3 comprises 12 residues. With 6 bases removed from V and 8 bases from J, the gap between germline ends came to 8 bases. Looked up from germline, CDR1 is MDHEN and CDR2 is SYDVKM.

The V gene is TRBV19, the J gene TRBJ1-5; D remains ambiguous. In germline, CDR1 is LNHDA, CDR2 SQIVND (reference sequence). The CDR3 totals 15 residues. V gave up 6 bases and J gave up 4 bases, with 16 bases separating them. The CDR3 reads CASRVNNFGNQPQHF. The CDR3 DNA is TGTGCCAGTAGGGTGAACAACTTCGGGAATCAGCCCCAGCATTTT.

This clonotype was detected a few times. The J gene is TRBJ2-3, the V gene TRBV9, with D possibly being TRBD1 or TRBD2 (5 bases each). This CDR3 is built from 17 residues. Looked up from germline, CDR1 is SGDLS and CDR2 is YYNGEE. V gave up 4 bases and J gave up 2 bases, with 20 bases separating them. CDR3 protein: CASSLRVGLGPTDTQYF. The CDR3 nucleotides read TGTGCCAGCAGCCTCCGGGTTGGGTTGGGACCCACAGATACGCAGTATTTT.

V and J are TRBV20-1 and TRBJ2-4; TRBD1 aligns across 8 bases. The CDR3 spans 12 residues. Germline loops: CDR1 DFQATT, CDR2 SNEGSKA (reference sequence). Germline trimming cut 5 bases from V and 13 bases from J; bases unmatched to any gene: 10. Written as DNA, the CDR3 is TGCAGTGCTCCAACAGGGGGTCAGGTGCAGTACTTC. It specifies CSAPTGGQVQYF.

This clonotype was detected a few times. The V call is TRBV2, the J call TRBJ2-7, with D perhaps TRBD1 (6 bases). Germline V gives CDR1 SNHLY, CDR2 FYNNEI. Deletions cut 7 bases from V and 3 bases from J, with 13 bases between. The CDR3 loop spans 13 amino acids. CDR3 nucleotides: TGTGCCAGCAAAAGGACAGAAAGCTACGAGCAGTACTTC. This encodes CASKRTESYEQYF.

This clonotype was detected a few times. The J gene is TRBJ2-7, the V gene TRBV5-4, with unresolved D. The CDR3 is made up of 13 amino acids. Germline CDR1 is SGHNT and CDR2 is YYREEE (reference sequence). Between the trimmed V and J ends, which lost 3 bases and 3 bases, there was a span of 10 bases. The chain's CDR3 is CASSSQNGYEQYF. DNA for the CDR3: TGTGCCAGCAGCTCCCAGAATGGCTACGAGCAGTACTTC.

This clonotype has only a few counts. The chain employs TRBV7-3 and TRBJ2-1, with 8 bases lining up with TRBD1. Germline V gene data show CDR1 as SGHTA and CDR2 as FQGTGA. Trimming cost V 4 bases and J 8 bases; bases outside gene matches: 7. The CDR3 spans 14 residues. This CDR3 reads CASSSRTGRDEQFF. The DNA of the CDR3 is TGTGCCAGCAGCTCCCGGACAGGGCGCGATGAGCAGTTCTTC.

For this clonotype: Germline is not matched at one junction end, which may reflect a read error. This chain joins TRBV9 and TRBJ2-5, with unresolved D. This CDR3 has 12 residues. The germline CDR1 and CDR2 sequences are SGDLS and YYNGEE. This CDR3 is CTSRPWAETQYF. CDR3 bases: TGTACCAGCAGGCCCTGGGCTGAGACCCAGTACTTC. The full variable domain, rest sourced from reference TRBV9 and TRBJ2-5, is DSGVTQTPKHLITATGQRVTLRCSPRSGDLSVYWYQQSLDQGLQFLIQYYNGEERAKGNILERFSAQQFPDLHSELNLSSLELGDSALYFCTSRPWAETQYFGPGTRLLVL.

This clonotype was counted a few times. The gene calls are TRBV7-3 and TRBJ2-1; D uncertain. V lost 0 bases and J lost 6, with 18 bases in between. CDR3 length: 17 amino acids. Germline V gene data show CDR1 as SGHTA and CDR2 as FQGTGA. CDR3 in amino acids: CASSLTFSNLLSNEQFF. The CDR3, as DNA: TGTGCCAGCAGCTTAACGTTCAGCAACTTACTAAGCAATGAGCAGTTCTTC.

This chain uses TRBV6-1 with TRBJ2-1; D is perhaps TRBD2 (6 bases). V lost 3 bases to trimming and J lost 9 bases, with 12 bases between them. The CDR3 sequence is 13 residues long. The germline gives CDR1 MNHNS, CDR2 SASEGT. The CDR3 DNA is TGTGCCAGCAGTGAGCGGGGACTTAGTGAGCAGTTCTTC. Translation gives CASSERGLSEQFF.

The chain has TRBV5-1 and TRBJ2-3; the D gene is possibly TRBD2 (5 bases). The CDR3 consists of 14 residues. Trimming removed 9 bases at V and 3 bases at J, with 17 bases between. The germline CDR1 and CDR2 sequences are SGHRS and YFSETQ. The CDR3 DNA is TGCGCCACCCGGAGCGGCGTGTTTACAGATACGCAGTATTTT. Protein product: CATRSGVFTDTQYF.

This clonotype appeared a few times. This rearrangement joins TRBV2 to TRBJ2-5; 7 nucleotides agree with TRBD2. Germline CDR1 SNHLY, CDR2 FYNNEI. The CDR3 loop spans 15 amino acids. J lost 5 bases, V lost 6 bases, and 12 bases had no gene match. The CDR3 DNA is TGTGCCAGCAGGAAAGGAACGGGGGGTATGGAGACCCAGTACTTC. Residues: CASRKGTGGMETQYF.